The clone carrying this T cell receptor (beta chain) was observed a single time. What it binds is unknown. Unmatched junction bases numbered 11, after V lost 3 bases and J lost 10 bases. Germline CDR1 MDHEN, CDR2 SYDVKM. This CDR3 has 15 residues. These data come from a study of identical twins. Notes on the study in general: Models predicted too little out-of-frame TCR alpha sharing in monozygotic twins. In beta out-of-frame sequences, the excess sharing between twins was weaker.

TCRdb reprocessed the 5' RACE reads with MiXCR, giving one entry per CDR3 protein. Among more than 1.5 million distinct CDR3 sequences, about 30% were seen once, and the ten largest hold under 0.35%. The receptor comes from a newborn girl in good health. V usage is TRBV28 and J usage is TRBJ1-4; TRBD1 aligns across 7 bases. The sequenced sample consisted of cord blood. Written as DNA, the CDR3 is TGTGCCAGCAGTTTTCTGAGACAGGGCAGGGGAAAACTGTTTTTT. Residues: CASSFLRQGRGKLFF.